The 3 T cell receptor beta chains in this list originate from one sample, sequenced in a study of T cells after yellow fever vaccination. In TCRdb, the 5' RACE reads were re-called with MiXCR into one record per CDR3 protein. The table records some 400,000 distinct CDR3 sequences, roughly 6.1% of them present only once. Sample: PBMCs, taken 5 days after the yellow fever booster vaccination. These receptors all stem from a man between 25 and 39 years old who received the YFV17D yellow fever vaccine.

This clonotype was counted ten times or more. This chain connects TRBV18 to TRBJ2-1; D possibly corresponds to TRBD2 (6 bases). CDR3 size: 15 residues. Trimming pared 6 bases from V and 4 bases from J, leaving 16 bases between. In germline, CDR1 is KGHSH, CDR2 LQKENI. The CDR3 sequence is CASSTTSGPYNEQFF. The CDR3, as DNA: TGTGCCAGCTCGACGACCAGCGGGCCTTACAATGAGCAGTTCTTC.

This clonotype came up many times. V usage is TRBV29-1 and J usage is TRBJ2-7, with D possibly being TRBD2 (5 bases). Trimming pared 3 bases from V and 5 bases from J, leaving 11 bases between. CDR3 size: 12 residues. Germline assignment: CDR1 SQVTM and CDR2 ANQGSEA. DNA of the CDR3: TGCAGCGTTGATGAGGGTGGGCACGAGCAGTACTTC. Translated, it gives CSVDEGGHEQYF.

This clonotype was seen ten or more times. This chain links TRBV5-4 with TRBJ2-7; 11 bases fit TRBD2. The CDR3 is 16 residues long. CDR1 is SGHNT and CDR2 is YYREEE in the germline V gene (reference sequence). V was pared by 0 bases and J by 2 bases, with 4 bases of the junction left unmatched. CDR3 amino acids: CASSLGGTSGAYEQYF. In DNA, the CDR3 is TGTGCCAGCAGCTTGGGCGGGACTAGCGGAGCCTACGAGCAGTACTTC.